This TCR beta chain appears in the sequencing data of a study of neurological immune-mediated disorders. Points from the study as a whole: On phylogenetic grouping, the repertoires of 18 of 34 multiple sclerosis patients fell within one related-CDR3 cluster, constituting a possible signature.

Unsorted libraries were derived from 2 million PBMCs stored at -80 C. The making of cDNA relied on 5'RACE with 10-nucleotide random UMIs. In TCRdb, the 5' RACE reads were re-called with MiXCR into one record per CDR3 protein. The data show tens of thousands of distinct CDR3 sequences, 3.5% to 5.5% seen once. This clonotype was seen many times. The target antigen is unknown. The sample taken for sequencing was PBMCs. This clonotype originated in a man younger than 45 with multiple sclerosis.

The CDR3 nucleotides are TGCAGTGCTAACATGCTAGCGGGTATTTACAATGAGCAGTTCTTC. Protein sequence: CSANMLAGIYNEQFF. The chain couples TRBV20-1 to TRBJ2-1; 8 bases align to TRBD2. The ends lost 4 bases at V and 4 bases at J; junction bases unmatched: 9. Germline CDR1 DFQATT, CDR2 SNEGSKA (reference sequence). The CDR3 covers 15 residues.